A selection of T cell receptor beta chains follows, all from one sample in a study of T-cell reconstitution after alpha-beta-depleted transplantation in children. TCRdb redid the calling of the PCR reads with MiXCR, one entry per CDR3 protein. The data hold around 300,000 distinct CDR3 sequences, with roughly 8.2% observed a single time. The starting material was peripheral blood, obtained 360 days after TCRalphabeta/CD19-depleted stem cell transplant. These receptors all stem from a female patient under 10 years old who had a stem cell transplant for Fanconi anemia, so the T cells may come from the graft donor. Each CDR3 is given with its conserved first and last residue. The order of the fields is CDR3 protein, CDR3 DNA, J gene, V gene, clone size, D gene. The D gene is left open where the match is weak. The listing skips clone size in some rows; elsewhere it reads once, few, many or a size class.

cdr3_aa: CASSLGTPGYGKLFF
cdr3_nt: TGTGCCAGCAGCTTAGGTACCCCAGGATATGGAAAACTGTTTTTT
j_call: TRBJ1-4
v_call: TRBV7-6
clone_size: many
d_call: -

cdr3_aa: CASGQMYEQYF
cdr3_nt: TGTGCCAGCGGACAGATGTACGAGCAGTACTTC
j_call: TRBJ2-7
v_call: TRBV25-1
clone_size: many
d_call: -

cdr3_aa: CASSFPRDGRLYNEQFF
cdr3_nt: TGTGCCAGCAGCTTTCCCCGGGACGGCAGACTATACAATGAGCAGTTCTTC
j_call: TRBJ2-1
v_call: TRBV11-2
clone_size: few
d_call: -

cdr3_aa: CASRGQGALGYTF
cdr3_nt: TGTGCCAGCAGGGGACAGGGGGCTCTCGGCTACACCTTC
j_call: TRBJ1-2
v_call: TRBV11-2
clone_size: -
d_call: TRBD1

cdr3_aa: CSVLPRLNTEAFF
cdr3_nt: TGCAGCGTATTGCCGCGGTTGAACACTGAAGCTTTCTTT
j_call: TRBJ1-1
v_call: TRBV29-1
clone_size: many
d_call: -

cdr3_aa: CASSYRGGAINEQFF
cdr3_nt: TGTGCCAGCAGTTACAGGGGGGGGGCCATAAATGAGCAGTTCTTC
j_call: TRBJ2-1
v_call: TRBV6-5
clone_size: -
d_call: -

cdr3_aa: CASSLPRTANTYF
cdr3_nt: TGTGCCAGCAGTTTGCCGAGGACTGCCAACACATATTTT
j_call: TRBJ1-3
v_call: TRBV12-3/TRBV12-4
clone_size: many
d_call: -

cdr3_aa: CASIDSVGDRGPTDEQYF
cdr3_nt: TGTGCCAGCATTGATTCCGTCGGGGACCGGGGACCTACGGACGAGCAGTACTTC
j_call: TRBJ2-7
v_call: TRBV6-2/TRBV6-3
clone_size: -
d_call: -

cdr3_aa: CASSPPGTGSLYEQYF
cdr3_nt: TGTGCCAGCAGTCCCCCCGGGACAGGGTCGCTCTACGAGCAGTACTTC
j_call: TRBJ2-7
v_call: TRBV28
clone_size: few
d_call: TRBD1

cdr3_aa: CASSFFRGRRETQYF
cdr3_nt: TGTGCCAGCAGTTTCTTCAGGGGGAGGCGGGAGACCCAGTACTTC
j_call: TRBJ2-5
v_call: TRBV28
clone_size: few
d_call: -

cdr3_aa: CASSAGAGANYGYTF
cdr3_nt: TGTGCCAGCAGCGCCGGGGCCGGGGCTAACTATGGCTACACCTTC
j_call: TRBJ1-2
v_call: TRBV9
clone_size: -
d_call: -

cdr3_aa: CASRTGRGAGSPLHF
cdr3_nt: TGCGCCAGCAGAACTGGACGGGGGGCTGGTTCACCCCTCCACTTT
j_call: TRBJ1-6
v_call: TRBV5-1
clone_size: -
d_call: -

cdr3_aa: CSVEELAGEQYF
cdr3_nt: TGCAGCGTTGAAGAACTGGCGGGCGAGCAGTACTTC
j_call: TRBJ2-7
v_call: TRBV29-1
clone_size: many
d_call: -

cdr3_aa: CASSESNVGGTEASPLHF
cdr3_nt: TGCGCCAGCAGTGAGTCAAATGTAGGGGGAACAGAGGCTTCACCCCTCCACTTT
j_call: TRBJ1-6
v_call: TRBV10-2
clone_size: -
d_call: -

cdr3_aa: CASTRQGKTQYF
cdr3_nt: TGTGCCAGCACCAGACAGGGAAAGACCCAGTACTTC
j_call: TRBJ2-5
v_call: TRBV21-1
clone_size: many
d_call: -

cdr3_aa: CASSQTSGRALFGGVEQFF
cdr3_nt: TGTGCCAGCAGCCAGACTAGCGGGAGGGCCCTGTTTGGGGGAGTTGAGCAGTTCTTC
j_call: TRBJ2-1
v_call: TRBV12-3/TRBV12-4
clone_size: many
d_call: TRBD2

cdr3_aa: CASSTGAKETQYF
cdr3_nt: TGCGCCAGCAGCACGGGAGCAAAAGAGACCCAGTACTTC
j_call: TRBJ2-5
v_call: TRBV5-1
clone_size: many
d_call: -

cdr3_aa: CAISERTSGFSNEQFF
cdr3_nt: TGTGCCATCAGTGAGAGGACTAGCGGGTTTAGCAATGAGCAGTTCTTC
j_call: TRBJ2-1
v_call: TRBV10-3
clone_size: many
d_call: TRBD2

cdr3_aa: CASRPQGSSPLHF
cdr3_nt: TGTGCCAGCCGTCCACAGGGGAGCTCACCCCTCCACTTT
j_call: TRBJ1-6
v_call: TRBV27
clone_size: many
d_call: TRBD1

cdr3_aa: CASSLTGGRTEAFF
cdr3_nt: TGTGCCAGCAGCTTAACAGGGGGCAGGACTGAAGCTTTCTTT
j_call: TRBJ1-1
v_call: TRBV5-5
clone_size: many
d_call: TRBD1

cdr3_aa: CASSYSFGTGREQYF
cdr3_nt: TGTGCCAGCAGTTACTCTTTCGGGACGGGGCGCGAGCAGTACTTC
j_call: TRBJ2-7
v_call: TRBV6-2/TRBV6-3
clone_size: -
d_call: -

cdr3_aa: CASSKLFRGLSYEQYF
cdr3_nt: TGTGCCAGCAGCAAACTGTTCAGGGGGCTGTCCTACGAGCAGTACTTC
j_call: TRBJ2-7
v_call: TRBV21-1
clone_size: many
d_call: -

cdr3_aa: CSARDLGGEQYF
cdr3_nt: TGCAGTGCTAGAGATCTGGGGGGGGAGCAGTACTTC
j_call: TRBJ2-7
v_call: TRBV20-1
clone_size: few
d_call: TRBD2

cdr3_aa: CASSLDRVIPNGYTF
cdr3_nt: TGTGCCAGCAGCTTAGACCGTGTGATTCCCAATGGCTACACCTTC
j_call: TRBJ1-2
v_call: TRBV7-2
clone_size: few
d_call: -

cdr3_aa: CAWDRGSYNEQFF
cdr3_nt: TGTGCCTGGGACAGGGGGTCCTACAATGAGCAGTTCTTC
j_call: TRBJ2-1
v_call: TRBV30
clone_size: many
d_call: TRBD1

cdr3_aa: CASSGYREDGYTF
cdr3_nt: TGTGCCAGCAGCGGTTACAGGGAGGATGGCTACACCTTC
j_call: TRBJ1-2
v_call: TRBV7-6
clone_size: once
d_call: -

cdr3_aa: CASSRGSSSGANVLTF
cdr3_nt: TGTGCCAGCAGTAGGGGGAGCTCCTCTGGGGCCAACGTCCTGACTTTC
j_call: TRBJ2-6
v_call: TRBV6-1
clone_size: -
d_call: -

cdr3_aa: CASSARTGVIEKLFF
cdr3_nt: TGTGCCAGCAGCGCCCGGACAGGGGTGATTGAAAAACTGTTTTTT
j_call: TRBJ1-4
v_call: TRBV11-2
clone_size: many
d_call: TRBD1

cdr3_aa: CASKGSQETQYF
cdr3_nt: TGTGCCAGCAAAGGTTCCCAAGAGACCCAGTACTTC
j_call: TRBJ2-5
v_call: TRBV6-5
clone_size: many
d_call: -

cdr3_aa: CASSPGGLTGADTQYF
cdr3_nt: TGTGCCAGCAGCCCCGGAGGGCTGACTGGCGCAGATACGCAGTATTTT
j_call: TRBJ2-3
v_call: TRBV6-2/TRBV6-3
clone_size: few
d_call: -

cdr3_aa: CASSYSQAGELFF
cdr3_nt: TGTGCCAGCAGTTACTCCCAGGCCGGGGAGCTGTTTTTT
j_call: TRBJ2-2
v_call: TRBV6-5
clone_size: few
d_call: -

cdr3_aa: CASSEAGRADRSPLHF
cdr3_nt: TGTGCCAGCAGTGAAGCGGGCAGGGCTGATCGTTCACCCCTCCACTTT
j_call: TRBJ1-6
v_call: TRBV6-1
clone_size: few
d_call: -